This T cell receptor (beta chain) was documented in a study of graft-versus-host responses after intestinal transplantation. Study background: Transplants given to recipients were multivisceral, liver-intestinal, or isolated intestinal. Each recipient received anti-thymocyte globulin induction, then tacrolimus and steroids for about 3 years.

Whole-study results and caveats: Declining HvG levels early post-transplant were linked to peak circulating GvH clone levels.

Graft-derived tissue was subjected to processing to liberate intraepithelial and lamina propria lymphocytes. With respect to this clone: Its antigen is as yet unknown.

TCRdb's copy holds only in-frame clones and misses some; the assay was immunoSEQ multiplex PCR. The sample contains over 7,000 clones, roughly 70% of which appear only once. The CDR3 consists of 16 residues. The germline CDR1 and CDR2 sequences are SGHDT and YYEEEE. V was clipped by 5 bases and J by 3 bases; unmatched bases: 6. The input for sequencing was ileum tissue, taken about 490 days after intestinal transplant. The TCR sequence derives from a human patient who received an intestinal transplant, so some T cells may come from the graft donor. This chain connects TRBV5-6 to TRBJ2-3, with 13 bases lining up with TRBD2. The CDR3 DNA is TGTGCCAGCAGGGGTCTGGGACTAGCGGGGACAGATACGCAGTATTTT. Protein product: CASRGLGLAGTDTQYF.